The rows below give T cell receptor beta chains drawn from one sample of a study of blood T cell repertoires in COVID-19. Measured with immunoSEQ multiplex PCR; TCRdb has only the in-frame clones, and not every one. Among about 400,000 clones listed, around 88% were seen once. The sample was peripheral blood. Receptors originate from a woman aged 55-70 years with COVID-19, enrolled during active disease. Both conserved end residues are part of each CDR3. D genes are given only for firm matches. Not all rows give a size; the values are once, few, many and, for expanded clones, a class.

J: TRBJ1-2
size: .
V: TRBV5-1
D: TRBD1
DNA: TGCGCCAGCAGCACCTTTTTACAGGGGGCAAGTGGCTACACCTTC
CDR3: CASSTFLQGASGYTF

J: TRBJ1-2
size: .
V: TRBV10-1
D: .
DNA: TGCGCCAGCAGTGAGTCAGGAGCGGGTGGCTACACCTTC
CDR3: CASSESGAGGYTF

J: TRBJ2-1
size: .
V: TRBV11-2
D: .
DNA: TGTGCCAGCAGATCTAGCTTCTCCTACAATGAGCAGTTCTTC
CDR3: CASRSSFSYNEQFF

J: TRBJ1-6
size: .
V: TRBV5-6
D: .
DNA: TGTGCCAGCAGCTTGGAATTTAATTGGCAGGGGCGGTTTAATTCACCCCTCCACTTT
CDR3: CASSLEFNWQGRFNSPLHF

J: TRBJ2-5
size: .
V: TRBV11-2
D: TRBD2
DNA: TGTGCCAGCAGCGCCCGCGCGGGGGGGCAAGAGACCCAGTACTTC
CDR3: CASSARAGGQETQYF

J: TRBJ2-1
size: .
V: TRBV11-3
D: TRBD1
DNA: TGTGCCAGCAGCTTGTCGGACAGGGCTGGGAATGAGCAGTTCTTC
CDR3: CASSLSDRAGNEQFF

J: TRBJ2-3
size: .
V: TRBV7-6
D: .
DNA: TGTGCCAGCAGCTTAACAGGTTCAATGACAGATACGCAGTATTTT
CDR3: CASSLTGSMTDTQYF

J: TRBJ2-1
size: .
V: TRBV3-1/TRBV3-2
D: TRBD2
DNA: TGTGCCAGCAGCCAAGATAGGGGAGGGCTCTCCTACAATGAGCAGTTCTTC
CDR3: CASSQDRGGLSYNEQFF

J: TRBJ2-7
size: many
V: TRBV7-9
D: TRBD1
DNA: TGTGCCAGCAGTAGGGACAGCTTATCCTACGAGCAGTACTTC
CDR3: CASSRDSLSYEQYF

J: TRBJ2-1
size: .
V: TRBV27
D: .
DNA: TGTGCCAGCGCAAAGACAGCCTACCGTGAGCAGTTCTTC
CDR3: CASAKTAYREQFF

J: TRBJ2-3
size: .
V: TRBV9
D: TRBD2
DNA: TGTGCCAGCAGCGTAGGCGGGGGGGGCACAGATACGCAGTATTTT
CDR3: CASSVGGGGTDTQYF

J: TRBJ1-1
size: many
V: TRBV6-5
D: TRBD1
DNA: TGTGCCAGCACCACCCCCGGACAGGGGGCTTCTGAAGCTTTCTTT
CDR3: CASTTPGQGASEAFF

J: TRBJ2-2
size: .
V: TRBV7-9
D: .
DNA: TGTGCCAGCAGCTTCGCCCCCGTGGGGCTTTACACCGGGGAGCTGTTTTTT
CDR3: CASSFAPVGLYTGELFF

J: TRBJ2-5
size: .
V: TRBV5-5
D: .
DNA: TGTGCCAGCGGTGTTGCGGGGCAGAGAGAGACCCAGTACTTC
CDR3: CASGVAGQRETQYF

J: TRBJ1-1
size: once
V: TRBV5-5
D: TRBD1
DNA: TGTGCCAGCAGCTTCGGTACAGGGGCGGCTGAAGCTTTCTTT
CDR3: CASSFGTGAAEAFF

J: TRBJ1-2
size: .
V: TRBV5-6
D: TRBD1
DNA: TGTGCCAGCAGCAGGGACCAGGGGGCGTCCGGCTACACCTTC
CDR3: CASSRDQGASGYTF

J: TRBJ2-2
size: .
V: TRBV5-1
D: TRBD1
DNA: TGCGCCAGCAGCGAAACAGGGGCAACCGGGGAGCTGTTTTTT
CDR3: CASSETGATGELFF

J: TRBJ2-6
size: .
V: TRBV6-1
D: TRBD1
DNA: TGTGCCAGCAGTGAGCGGGGACAGGGGGGAAACGTCCTGACTTTC
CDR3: CASSERGQGGNVLTF

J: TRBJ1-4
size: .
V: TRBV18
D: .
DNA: TGTGCCAGCTCACCGGGGCAGGGGAATGAAAAACTGTTTTTT
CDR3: CASSPGQGNEKLFF

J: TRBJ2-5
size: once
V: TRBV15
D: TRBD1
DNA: TGTGCCACCAGCAGGACAGGGGGCCTACAAGAGACCCAGTACTTC
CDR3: CATSRTGGLQETQYF

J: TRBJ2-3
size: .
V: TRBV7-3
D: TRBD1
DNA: TGTGCCAGCAGCCCGACAGGGGGCTACGATACGCAGTATTTT
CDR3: CASSPTGGYDTQYF

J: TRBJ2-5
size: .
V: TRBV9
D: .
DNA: TGTGCCCCCCGGTGCGGGCCAAGGGAGACCCAGTACTTC
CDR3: CAPRCGPRETQYF

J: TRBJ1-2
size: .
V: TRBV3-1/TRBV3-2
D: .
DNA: TGTGCCAGCAGCCAAAACAGGGAGAGCTATGGCTACACCTTC
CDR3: CASSQNRESYGYTF

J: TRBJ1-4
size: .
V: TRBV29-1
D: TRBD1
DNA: TGCAGCGTTGTATTCCGGGGACAGGGGGCGTCGAGAGAAAAACTGTTTTTT
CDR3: CSVVFRGQGASREKLFF

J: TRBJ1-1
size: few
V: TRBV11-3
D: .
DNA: TGTGCCAGCAGCTTAAGACTAAGTGTATGGGCTTTCTTT
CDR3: CASSLRLSVWAFF

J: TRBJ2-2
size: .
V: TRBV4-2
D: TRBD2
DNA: TGTGCCAGCAGCCAAGATTGGCCCGCGGGGGGGCCCACCGGGGAGCTGTTTTTT
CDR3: CASSQDWPAGGPTGELFF

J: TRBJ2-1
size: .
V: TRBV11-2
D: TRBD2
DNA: TGTGCCAGCAGCCAAAGACTAGCGGGGGGTGAGCAGTTCTTC
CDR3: CASSQRLAGGEQFF

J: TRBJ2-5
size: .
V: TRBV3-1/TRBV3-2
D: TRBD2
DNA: TGTGCCAGCAGAAGGACTAGCATGGAGACCCAGTACTTC
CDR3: CASRRTSMETQYF

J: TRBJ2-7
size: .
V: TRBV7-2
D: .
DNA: TGTGCCAGCAGCTTAGTTTCTAAGGGAGCGCAGTACTTC
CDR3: CASSLVSKGAQYF

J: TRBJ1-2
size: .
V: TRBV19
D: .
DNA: TGTGCCAGTAGTATAGATCAGAGGTCTTATGGCTACACCTTC
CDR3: CASSIDQRSYGYTF

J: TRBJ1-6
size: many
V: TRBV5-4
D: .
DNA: TGTGCCAGCAGCTTGTTACAGGGCTCGGTTAATTCACCCCTCCACTTT
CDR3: CASSLLQGSVNSPLHF

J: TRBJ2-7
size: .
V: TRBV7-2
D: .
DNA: TGTGCCAGCAGCTTAAGAGACAGTCTCGAGCAGTACTTC
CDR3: CASSLRDSLEQYF

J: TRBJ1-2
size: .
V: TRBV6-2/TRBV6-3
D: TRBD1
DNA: TGTGCCAGCAGCTGGACAGGGTCATATGGCTACACCTTC
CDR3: CASSWTGSYGYTF

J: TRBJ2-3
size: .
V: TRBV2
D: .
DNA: TGTGCCAGCAGTGTACGGGATGGTACGCAGTATTTT
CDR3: CASSVRDGTQYF

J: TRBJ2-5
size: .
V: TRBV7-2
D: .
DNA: TGTGCCAGCAGATTCAGGGCGGAGGAGACCCAGTACTTC
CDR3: CASRFRAEETQYF

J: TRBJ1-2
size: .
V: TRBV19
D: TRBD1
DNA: TGTGCCAGTAGCAGGGTCCGGGACAGGGCCAATGGCTACACCTTC
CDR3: CASSRVRDRANGYTF

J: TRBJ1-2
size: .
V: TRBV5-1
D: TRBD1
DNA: TGCGCCAGCAGCTTCGACAGGGACGGCTACACCTTC
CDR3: CASSFDRDGYTF

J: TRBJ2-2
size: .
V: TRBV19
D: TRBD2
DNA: TGTGCCACCCCGGGAGGGTTGGACACCGGGGAGCTGTTTTTT
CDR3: CATPGGLDTGELFF

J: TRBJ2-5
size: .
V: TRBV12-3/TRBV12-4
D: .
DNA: TGTGCCAGCGGAGGAATGTACCAAGAGACCCAGTACTTC
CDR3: CASGGMYQETQYF

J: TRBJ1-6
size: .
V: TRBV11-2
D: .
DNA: TGTGCCAGCAGCTTAGGCAGGCTGAGCTCCTATAATTCACCCCTCCACTTT
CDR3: CASSLGRLSSYNSPLHF

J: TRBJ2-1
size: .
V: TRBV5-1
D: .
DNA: TGCGCCAGCAAGGTTAGCGCAAGCGTAGATGAGCAGTTCTTC
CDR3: CASKVSASVDEQFF

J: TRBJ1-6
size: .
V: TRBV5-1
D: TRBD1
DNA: TGCGCCAGCAGCTTGGCACCGGGACAGGGCCTATATAATTCACCCCTCCACTTT
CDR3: CASSLAPGQGLYNSPLHF

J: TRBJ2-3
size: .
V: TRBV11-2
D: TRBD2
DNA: TGTGCCAGCAGCCTTAGCGGGGGAGGAGATACGCAGTATTTT
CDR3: CASSLSGGGDTQYF

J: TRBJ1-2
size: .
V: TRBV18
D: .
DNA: TGTGCCAGCGCGGAAAAGACAGACCCATCCTATGGCTACACCTTC
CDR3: CASAEKTDPSYGYTF

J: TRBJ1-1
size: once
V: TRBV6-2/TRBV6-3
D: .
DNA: TGTGCCAGCAGTTATGAAGCAGGAGGAAGAAACACTGAAGCTTTCTTT
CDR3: CASSYEAGGRNTEAFF

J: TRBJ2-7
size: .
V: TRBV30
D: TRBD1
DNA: TGTGCCTGGAGTTCCTGGGACAGGGGGCGCTGGGAGCAGTACTTC
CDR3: CAWSSWDRGRWEQYF

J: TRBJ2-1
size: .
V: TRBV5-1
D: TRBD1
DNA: TGCGCCAGCAGCTCTCCGACAGGGCACAATGAGCAGTTCTTC
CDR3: CASSSPTGHNEQFF

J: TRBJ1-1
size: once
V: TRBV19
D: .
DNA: TGTGCCAGTAGTTCCCGCCCGGGAGCGCCCACTGAAGCTTTCTTT
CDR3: CASSSRPGAPTEAFF

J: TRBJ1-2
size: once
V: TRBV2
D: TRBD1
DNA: TGTGCCAGCAGGGGGACAGACGGCTATGGCTACACCTTC
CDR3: CASRGTDGYGYTF

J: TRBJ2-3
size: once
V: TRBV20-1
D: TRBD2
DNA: TGCAGTGCTAGTGCGGTAGCGGGGAGCACAGATACGCAGTATTTT
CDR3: CSASAVAGSTDTQYF

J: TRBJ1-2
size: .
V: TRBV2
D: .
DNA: TGTGCCAGCAGTGATGGGGGCAGGTCCTATGGCTACACCTTC
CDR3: CASSDGGRSYGYTF

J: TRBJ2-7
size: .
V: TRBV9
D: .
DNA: TGTGCCAGCAGCGTAGGGAGCTCGGCCACCGAGCAGTACTTC
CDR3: CASSVGSSATEQYF